The 17 T cell receptor beta chains below come from one sample, sequenced in a study of brain T cells in children with intractable seizures. The repertoire was sequenced with immunoSEQ multiplex PCR; TCRdb's copy has only in-frame clones and lacks some. The sample yields fewer than 150,000 clones, 94% seen once. This material consisted of peripheral blood, taken at surgery. The receptors were gathered from a boy in the first two years of life with hemimegalencephaly and intractable seizures.

The rearrangement joins TRBV5-1 to TRBJ1-5; D unresolved. The CDR3 covers 14 residues. CDR1 is SGHRS, CDR2 YFSETQ, per germline. V shed 2 bases and J shed 2 bases, with 8 bases lying between them. The CDR3 loop is CASSFDGRNQPQHF. CDR3 in DNA: TGCGCCAGCAGCTTCGATGGACGCAATCAGCCCCAGCATTTT.

The chain carries TRBV5-5 and TRBJ2-3; TRBD1 might be the D (6 bases). Germline lookup yields CDR1 SGHKS and CDR2 YYEKEE (reference sequence). With 0 bases removed from V and 3 bases from J, the gap between germline ends came to 14 bases. CDR3 size: 16 residues. The CDR3 region has the DNA TGTGCCAGCAGCTTGGAGCTGGGCAGGGGAACAGATACGCAGTATTTT. Its translation is CASSLELGRGTDTQYF.

This sequence joins TRBV6-4 and TRBJ2-5; unclear D gene. Trimming took off 0 bases at V and 5 bases at J, with 1 base between the two ends. Per the germline V gene, CDR1 is MRHNA and CDR2 is SNTAGT. CDR3 length: 11 amino acids. CDR3 DNA: TGTGCCAGCAGTGACTCGGAGACCCAGTACTTC. Amino acid sequence: CASSDSETQYF.

Written as DNA, the CDR3 is TGCAGCGTTGAAGGTTCAGGCGCCGTCTACGAGCAGTACTTC. Translation: CSVEGSGAVYEQYF. The rearrangement uses TRBV29-1 and TRBJ2-7; D is uncertain. Germline V CDR1 and CDR2: SQVTM, ANQGSEA. This CDR3 has 14 residues. Trimming cost V 1 base and J 3 bases, with 13 bases left between them.

CDR3 nucleotides: TGTGCCAGCAGTTTATCCAGGGGTGGCTACACCTTC. This translates into CASSLSRGGYTF. This sequence joins TRBV28 and TRBJ1-2; D may be TRBD1 (6 bases). Deletions cut 1 base from V and 7 bases from J, with 7 bases between. The CDR3 contains 12 residues. Germline lookup yields CDR1 MDHEN and CDR2 SYDVKM.

The V and J genes are TRBV3-1 (or the pseudogene TRBV3-2) and TRBJ2-3; TRBD2 agrees at 13 bases. Germline-derived CDR1 and CDR2 are LGHDT and YNNKEL (reference sequence). V lost 5 bases and J lost 0; bases outside the gene matches: 5. This CDR3 is built from 17 residues. CDR3 sequence reads: CASSTRLAGGSTDTQYF. The CDR3 DNA reads TGTGCCAGCAGCACACGACTAGCGGGGGGTAGCACAGATACGCAGTATTTT.

The rearrangement joins TRBV27 to TRBJ2-1; D assignment may be TRBD1 or TRBD2 (6 bases each). The V and J ends lost 5 bases and 7 bases respectively, with 21 bases between them. Germline lookup yields CDR1 MNHEY and CDR2 SMNVEV (reference sequence). The CDR3 sequence is 16 residues long. The CDR3 loop reads CASSPVVATGANEQFF. The CDR3 nucleotides are TGTGCCAGCAGTCCCGTCGTGGCAACGGGGGCTAATGAGCAGTTCTTC.

V is TRBV6-5 and J is TRBJ2-7, with D hard to call. Germline CDR1 and CDR2: MNHEY and SVGAGI. Deletions cut 6 bases from V and 4 bases from J, with 13 bases between. CDR3 size: 13 residues. CDR3 DNA: TGTGCCAGCAGGGACGACCCCGGGTACGAGCAGTACTTC. Its protein is CASRDDPGYEQYF.

The V call is TRBV15, the J call TRBJ1-2, with unresolved D. CDR1 LNHNV and CDR2 YYDKDF come from the germline V gene (reference sequence). V lost 0 bases, J lost 3 bases, and 2 bases lay in between. This CDR3 has 12 residues. In DNA, the CDR3 is TGTGCCACCAGCAGAGAATACTATGGCTACACCTTC. Protein: CATSREYYGYTF.

The chain combines TRBV5-1 with TRBJ2-7; D gene uncertain. The CDR3 totals 14 residues. V lost 3 bases, J lost 2 bases, and 12 bases lay in between. Per the germline V gene, CDR1 is SGHRS and CDR2 is YFSETQ. The CDR3, as DNA: TGCGCCAGCAGCTCGAGAGGTGGAACCTACGAGCAGTACTTC. This encodes CASSSRGGTYEQYF. The variable domain in full, with the rest retrieved from reference TRBV5-1 and TRBJ2-7, is KAGVTQTPRYLIKTRGQQVTLSCSPISGHRSVSWYQQTPGQGLQFLFEYFSETQRNKGNFPGRFSGRQFSNSRSEMNVSTLELGDSALYLCASSSRGGTYEQYFGPGTRLTVT.

The chain uses TRBV6-2 or TRBV6-3 and TRBJ1-5; D remains ambiguous. The V end lost 5 bases, the J end lost 3 bases, and 14 bases lay between the germline ends. The CDR3 runs to 15 residues. Germline CDR1 MNHEY, CDR2 SVGEGT. Here the CDR3 reads CASSTGLTFNQPQHF. CDR3 DNA sequence: TGTGCCAGCAGTACGGGTCTCACCTTCAATCAGCCCCAGCATTTT.

The V call is TRBV2, the J call TRBJ2-7, with 7 bases matching TRBD2. Germline lookup yields CDR1 SNHLY and CDR2 FYNNEI. The CDR3 runs to 15 residues. V lost 3 bases to trimming and J lost 0 bases; unmatched junction nucleotides: 5. Here the CDR3 reads CASSENLADSYEQYF. CDR3 nucleotides: TGTGCCAGCAGTGAGAACCTAGCGGACTCCTACGAGCAGTACTTC.

CDR3 sequence reads: CASRDRGSGGELFF. DNA for the CDR3: TGTGCCAGCAGGGACAGGGGCTCCGGCGGGGAGCTGTTTTTT. The J gene is TRBJ2-2, the V gene TRBV6-5, with 9 nucleotides matching TRBD1. The CDR3 is made up of 14 amino acids. CDR1 and CDR2 from the germline V gene are MNHEY and SVGAGI. V was pared by 6 bases and J by 7 bases, with 6 bases of the junction left unmatched.

This chain joins TRBV15 and TRBJ1-1; D is undetermined. Germline V lookup: CDR1 LNHNV, CDR2 YYDKDF (reference sequence). This CDR3 spans 13 amino acids. The V end was cut by 0 bases, the J end by 4 bases, with 6 bases between. The CDR3 loop reads CATSREGSTEAFF. The DNA for the CDR3 is TGTGCCACCAGCAGAGAGGGGTCCACTGAAGCTTTCTTT.

V and J are TRBV7-2 and TRBJ1-5; 7 nucleotides agree with TRBD1. V shed 2 bases and J 3 bases; nucleotides not matched to a gene: 7. The CDR3 has 16 residues. Germline V gene sequence: CDR1 SGHTA, CDR2 FQGNSA. CDR3 sequence: CASSLSTGVTNQPQHF. The CDR3 region has the DNA TGTGCCAGCAGCTTAAGCACAGGGGTAACCAATCAGCCCCAGCATTTT.

This chain connects TRBV28 to TRBJ1-1; possible D gene TRBD1, 5 bases. CDR3 size: 12 residues. V was clipped by 6 bases and J by 11 bases, with 16 bases between them. Germline V gives CDR1 MDHEN, CDR2 SYDVKM. CDR3 DNA sequence: TGTGCCAGCAGCCTAATGGGGGGAGAGGCTTTCTTT. It translates to CASSLMGGEAFF.

The chain couples TRBV6-2 or TRBV6-3 to TRBJ1-2, with a tentative D call TRBD1 (5 bases). V lost 2 bases and J 4 bases, leaving 17 bases between the germline ends. The CDR3 has 16 amino acids. In germline, CDR1 is MNHEY, CDR2 SVGEGT. The CDR3 region has the DNA TGTGCCAGCAGTTACGAGCAGGGATACTCCCTCTATGGCTACACCTTC. Residues: CASSYEQGYSLYGYTF.